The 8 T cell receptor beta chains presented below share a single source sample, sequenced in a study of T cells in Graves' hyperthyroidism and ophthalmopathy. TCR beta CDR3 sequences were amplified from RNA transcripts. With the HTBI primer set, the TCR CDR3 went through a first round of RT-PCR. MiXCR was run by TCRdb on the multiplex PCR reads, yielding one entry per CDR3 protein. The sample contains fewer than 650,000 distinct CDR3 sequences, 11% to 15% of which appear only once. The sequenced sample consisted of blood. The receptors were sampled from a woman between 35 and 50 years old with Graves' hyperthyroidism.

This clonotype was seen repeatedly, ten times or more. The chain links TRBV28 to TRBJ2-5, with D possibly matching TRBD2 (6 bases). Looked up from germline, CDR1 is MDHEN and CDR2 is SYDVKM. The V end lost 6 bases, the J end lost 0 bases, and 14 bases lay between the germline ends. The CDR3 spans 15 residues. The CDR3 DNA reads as TGTGCCAGCAGACCCGGGGAGGAGTACCAAGAGACCCAGTACTTC. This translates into CASRPGEEYQETQYF.

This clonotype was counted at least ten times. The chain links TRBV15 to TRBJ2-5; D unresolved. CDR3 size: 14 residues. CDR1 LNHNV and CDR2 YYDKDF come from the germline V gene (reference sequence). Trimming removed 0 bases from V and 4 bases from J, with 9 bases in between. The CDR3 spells CATSREAVGETQYF. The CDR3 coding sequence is TGTGCCACCAGCAGAGAGGCGGTGGGAGAGACCCAGTACTTC.

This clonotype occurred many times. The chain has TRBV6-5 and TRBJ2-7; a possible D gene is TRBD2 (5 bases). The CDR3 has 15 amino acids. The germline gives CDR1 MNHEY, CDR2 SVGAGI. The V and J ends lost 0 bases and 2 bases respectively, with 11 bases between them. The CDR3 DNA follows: TGTGCCAGCAGTTACTCGAAGGACGGGACCTACGAGCAGTACTTC. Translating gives CASSYSKDGTYEQYF.

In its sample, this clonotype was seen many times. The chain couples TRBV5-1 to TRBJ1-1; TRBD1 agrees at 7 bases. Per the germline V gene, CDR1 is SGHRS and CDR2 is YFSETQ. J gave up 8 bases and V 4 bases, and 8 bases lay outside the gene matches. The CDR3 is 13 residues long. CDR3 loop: CASSTGQLEEAFF. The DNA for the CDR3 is TGCGCCAGCAGCACGGGACAGCTTGAAGAAGCTTTCTTT. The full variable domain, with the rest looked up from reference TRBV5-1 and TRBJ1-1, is KAGVTQTPRYLIKTRGQQVTLSCSPISGHRSVSWYQQTPGQGLQFLFEYFSETQRNKGNFPGRFSGRQFSNSRSEMNVSTLELGDSALYLCASSTGQLEEAFFGQGTRLTVV.

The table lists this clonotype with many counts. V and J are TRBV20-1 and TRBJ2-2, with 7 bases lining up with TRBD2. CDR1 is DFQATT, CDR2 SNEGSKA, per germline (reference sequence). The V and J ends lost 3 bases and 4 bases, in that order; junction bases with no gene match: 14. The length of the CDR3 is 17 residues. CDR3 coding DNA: TGCAGTGCTAGGACGAATAGGCGGGAGCGGAGCACCGGGGAGCTGTTTTTT. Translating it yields CSARTNRRERSTGELFF.

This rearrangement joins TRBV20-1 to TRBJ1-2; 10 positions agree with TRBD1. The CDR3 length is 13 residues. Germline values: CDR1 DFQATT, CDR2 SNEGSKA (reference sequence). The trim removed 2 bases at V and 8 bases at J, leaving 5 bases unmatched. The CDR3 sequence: CSARSGTGEGYTF. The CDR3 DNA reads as TGCAGTGCTAGATCCGGGACAGGGGAAGGCTACACCTTC.

The CDR3 loop reads CASSLEDISGNTIYF. As DNA, the CDR3 is TGTGCCAGCAGCCTCGAGGATATCTCTGGAAACACCATATATTTT. The gene calls are TRBV9 and TRBJ1-3; D ambiguous. The CDR3 sequence is 15 residues long. The V gene's germline CDR1 is SGDLS and CDR2 YYNGEE. V lost 4 bases, J lost 0 bases, and 11 bases lay in between.

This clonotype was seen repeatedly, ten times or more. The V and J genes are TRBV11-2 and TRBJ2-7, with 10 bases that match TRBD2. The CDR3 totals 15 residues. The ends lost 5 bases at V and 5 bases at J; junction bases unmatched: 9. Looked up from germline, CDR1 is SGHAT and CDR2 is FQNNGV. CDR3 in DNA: TGTGCCAGCAGCCCTCTAGCGGGAGCTCCCCACGAGCAGTACTTC. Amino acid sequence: CASSPLAGAPHEQYF.